This TCR beta chain was recovered during a study of memory CD4+ T cells and cytomegalovirus serostatus. This CDR3 is 12 amino acids long. Trimming took off 7 bases at V and 4 bases at J, with 11 bases between the two ends. CDR1 and CDR2 (germline): SQVTM, ANQGSEA. Here immunoSEQ multiplex PCR was the method, and the copy in TCRdb shows in-frame clones only, minus some. Seen here are around 49,000 clones, 78% observed once, and the top ten hold 0.65% to 0.7%. Single viable CD3+CD4+CD8-CD45RO+ cells were sorted as the memory CD4+ T cells. The specimen sequenced was memory CD4+ T cells from blood. This clonotype was obtained from an adult in good health and CMV-seronegative. The chain is built from TRBV29-1 and TRBJ2-1; D is unclear. The CDR3 sequence is CSAKTGYNEQFF. The DNA for the CDR3 is TGCAGCGCTAAAACTGGATACAATGAGCAGTTCTTC.